A single sample is the source of the 9 T cell receptor beta chains below, sequenced in a study of CD8 T cells in Susac syndrome. RNA totalling roughly 0.45 to 1 ug underwent reverse transcription with random hexamers. Each CDR3 protein is one row after TCRdb ran MiXCR on the immunoSEQ multiplex PCR reads. Seen here are approximately 150,000 distinct CDR3 sequences, about 94% observed once, and the top ten hold just over 0.13%. The sample comprised CD4+ T cells from PBMCs. These receptors all come from a human donor in good health.

The chain couples TRBV7-9 to TRBJ1-5; D unresolved. The CDR3 length is 14 residues. CDR1 and CDR2 from the germline V gene are SEHNR and FQNEAQ (reference sequence). Trimming cost V 5 bases and J 0 bases, with 8 bases left between them. The CDR3 DNA follows: TGTGCCAGCAGCGACGGGTATAGCAATCAGCCCCAGCATTTT. Residues: CASSDGYSNQPQHF.

V usage is TRBV29-1 and J usage is TRBJ2-7; perhaps TRBD2 as D (6 bases). Germline V gene data show CDR1 as SQVTM and CDR2 as ANQGSEA. This CDR3 contains 12 residues. Trimming took 4 bases from V and 2 from J, leaving 9 bases between them. The CDR3 DNA sequence: TGCAGCGTTGCAACTAGCCCCTACGAGCAGTACTTC. Translation gives CSVATSPYEQYF.

The rearrangement uses TRBV20-1 and TRBJ2-3, with 8 bases aligning to TRBD2. The V segment lost 6 bases and the J segment 3 bases; nucleotides outside the gene matches: 5. Germline V gives CDR1 DFQATT, CDR2 SNEGSKA (reference sequence). This CDR3 region has 13 residues. CDR3 DNA: TGCAGTGCCGGACGCGGGGGGACAGATACGCAGTATTTT. Amino acid sequence: CSAGRGGTDTQYF.

This clonotype was seen a few times. The rearrangement uses TRBV11-1 and TRBJ2-5; 8 bases match TRBD1. CDR3 length: 14 residues. With 5 bases clipped from V and 4 bases from J, the junction kept 6 bases outside the gene matches. Germline-derived CDR1 and CDR2 are SGHAT and FQDESV (reference sequence). The CDR3 here is CASSPTGGRETQYF. The CDR3 DNA sequence: TGTGCCAGCAGCCCAACAGGGGGACGAGAGACCCAGTACTTC.

The chain uses TRBV7-2 and TRBJ2-5, with 14 positions matching TRBD2. The CDR3 sequence is 15 residues long. V shed 7 bases and J 1 base; nucleotides not matched to a gene: 2. Germline V gene data show CDR1 as SGHTA and CDR2 as FQGNSA. In DNA form, the CDR3 reads TGTGCCAGCACCGGACTAGCGGGGGGCCAAGAGACCCAGTACTTC. Protein sequence: CASTGLAGGQETQYF.

The chain uses TRBV6-1 and TRBJ2-5, with 9 bases that match TRBD1. V trimming: 4 bases; J trimming: 5 bases; junction bases outside the gene matches: 5. The CDR3 spans 14 residues. Germline CDR1 is MNHNS and CDR2 is SASEGT. The CDR3 DNA follows: TGTGCCAGCAGTGTCCCCGGGACAGGGGAGACCCAGTACTTC. It specifies CASSVPGTGETQYF.

The chain combines TRBV3-1 with TRBJ1-1, with D hard to call. From germline, CDR1 is LGHDT and CDR2 YNNKEL (reference sequence). Trimming removed 1 base from V and 8 bases from J, with 11 bases in between. This CDR3 region has 13 residues. The CDR3 coding sequence is TGTGCCAGCAGCCAAGGGCACCCCGCCGAAGCTTTCTTT. Translation gives CASSQGHPAEAFF. The full variable domain, completed using reference TRBV3-1 and TRBJ1-1, is DTAVSQTPKYLVTQMGNDKSIKCEQNLGHDTMYWYKQDSKKFLKIMFSYNNKELIINETVPNRFSPKSPDKAHLNLHINSLELGDSAVYFCASSQGHPAEAFFGQGTRLTVV.

The CDR3 bases are TGCAGTGCTCCCCTTAGCGGGGGGTTCGGGGAGCTGTTTTTT. It yields the protein CSAPLSGGFGELFF. The chain uses TRBV20-1 and TRBJ2-2; 10 nucleotides line up with TRBD2. Per germline, CDR1 DFQATT and CDR2 SNEGSKA (reference sequence). The junction had 7 bases not matched to a gene; V was cut back by 5 bases and J by 7 bases. The CDR3 sequence is 14 residues long.

The V call is TRBV9, the J call TRBJ2-4, with D uncertain. Looked up from germline, CDR1 is SGDLS and CDR2 is YYNGEE. The CDR3 runs 12 residues. V was pared by 5 bases and J by 2 bases, with 5 bases between. The CDR3 nucleotides are TGTGCCAGCAGTGGGTCCAAAAACATTCAGTACTTC. This sequence encodes CASSGSKNIQYF.